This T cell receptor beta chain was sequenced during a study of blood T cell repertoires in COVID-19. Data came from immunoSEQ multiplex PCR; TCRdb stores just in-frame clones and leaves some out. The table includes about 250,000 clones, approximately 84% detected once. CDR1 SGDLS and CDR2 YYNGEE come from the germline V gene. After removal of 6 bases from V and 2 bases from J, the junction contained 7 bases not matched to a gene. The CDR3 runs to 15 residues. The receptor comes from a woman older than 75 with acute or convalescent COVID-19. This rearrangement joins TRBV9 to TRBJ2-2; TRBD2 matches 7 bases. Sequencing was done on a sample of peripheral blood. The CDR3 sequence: CASTYGGGNTGELFF. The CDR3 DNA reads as TGTGCCAGCACCTACGGCGGGGGTAACACCGGGGAGCTGTTTTTT. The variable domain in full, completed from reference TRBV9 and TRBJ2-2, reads DSGVTQTPKHLITATGQRVTLRCSPRSGDLSVYWYQQSLDQGLQFLIQYYNGEERAKGNILERFSAQQFPDLHSELNLSSLELGDSALYFCASTYGGGNTGELFFGEGSRLTVL.